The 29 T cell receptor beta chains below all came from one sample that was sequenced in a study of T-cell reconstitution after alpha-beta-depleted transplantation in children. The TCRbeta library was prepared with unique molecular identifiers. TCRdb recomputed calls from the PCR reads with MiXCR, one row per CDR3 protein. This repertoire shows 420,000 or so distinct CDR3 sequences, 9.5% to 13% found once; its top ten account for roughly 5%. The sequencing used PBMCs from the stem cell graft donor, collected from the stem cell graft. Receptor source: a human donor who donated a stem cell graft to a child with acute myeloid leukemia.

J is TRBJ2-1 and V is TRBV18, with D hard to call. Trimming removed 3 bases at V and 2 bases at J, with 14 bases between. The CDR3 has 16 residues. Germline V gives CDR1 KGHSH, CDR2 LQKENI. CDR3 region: CASSPETGFTYNEQFF. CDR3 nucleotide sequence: TGTGCCAGCTCACCGGAGACCGGGTTCACCTACAATGAGCAGTTCTTC.

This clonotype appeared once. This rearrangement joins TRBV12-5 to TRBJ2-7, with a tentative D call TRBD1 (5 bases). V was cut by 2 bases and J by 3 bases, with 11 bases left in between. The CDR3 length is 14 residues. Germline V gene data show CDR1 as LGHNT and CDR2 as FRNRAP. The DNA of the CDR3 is TGTGCTAGTGGTTTGACGACCGACAGCTACGAGCAGTACTTC. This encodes CASGLTTDSYEQYF.

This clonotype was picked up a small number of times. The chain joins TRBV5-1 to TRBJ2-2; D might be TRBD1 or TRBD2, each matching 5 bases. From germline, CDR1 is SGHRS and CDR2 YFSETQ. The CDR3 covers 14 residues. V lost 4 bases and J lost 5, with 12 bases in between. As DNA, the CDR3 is TGCGCCAGCAGCCAGGGCCCGGGGACCGGGGAGCTGTTTTTT. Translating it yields CASSQGPGTGELFF.

The CDR3: CSAPSGIAQETQYF. The CDR3 region has the DNA TGCAGTGCCCCGTCCGGGATTGCCCAAGAGACCCAGTACTTC. V gene TRBV20-1 combines with J gene TRBJ2-5; perhaps TRBD2 as D (5 bases). From germline, CDR1 is DFQATT and CDR2 SNEGSKA (reference sequence). Trimming left V 6 bases short and J 1 base short, with 15 bases between. This CDR3 comprises 14 residues.

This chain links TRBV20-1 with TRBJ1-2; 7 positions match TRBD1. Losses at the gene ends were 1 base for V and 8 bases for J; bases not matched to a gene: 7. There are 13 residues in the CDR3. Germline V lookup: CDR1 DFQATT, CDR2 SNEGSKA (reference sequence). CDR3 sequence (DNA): TGCAGTGCTAGAGTATTGCAGGGGGAAGGCTACACCTTC. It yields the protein CSARVLQGEGYTF.

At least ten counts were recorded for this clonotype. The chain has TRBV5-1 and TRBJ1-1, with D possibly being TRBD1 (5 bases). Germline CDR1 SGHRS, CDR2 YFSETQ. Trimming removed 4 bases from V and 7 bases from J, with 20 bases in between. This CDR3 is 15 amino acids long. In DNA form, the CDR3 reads TGCGCCAGCAGCATGGACACTCTGGGGTCCGGTGAAGCTTTCTTT. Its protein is CASSMDTLGSGEAFF.

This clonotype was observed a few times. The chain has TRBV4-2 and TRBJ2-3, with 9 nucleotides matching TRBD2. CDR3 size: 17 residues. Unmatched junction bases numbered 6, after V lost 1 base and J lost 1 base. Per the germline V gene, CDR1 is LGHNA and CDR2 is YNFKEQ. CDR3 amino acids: CASSQGIAGAGTDTQYF. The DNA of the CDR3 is TGTGCCAGCAGCCAAGGTATAGCGGGGGCGGGCACAGATACGCAGTATTTT.

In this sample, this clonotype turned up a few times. The CDR3 spells CATSRDRASLAEQYF. The CDR3 DNA sequence: TGTGCCACCAGCAGAGATAGGGCTAGCTTGGCCGAGCAGTACTTC. V usage is TRBV15 and J usage is TRBJ2-7; D may be TRBD2 (5 bases). Germline V CDR1 and CDR2: LNHNV, YYDKDF (reference sequence). The CDR3 sequence is 15 residues long. V was pared by 0 bases and J by 6 bases, with 15 bases between.

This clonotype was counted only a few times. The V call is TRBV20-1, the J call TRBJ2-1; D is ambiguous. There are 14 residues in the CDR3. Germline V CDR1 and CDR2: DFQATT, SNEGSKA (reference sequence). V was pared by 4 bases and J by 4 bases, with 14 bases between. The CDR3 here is CSAIEPLTYNEQFF. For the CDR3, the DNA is TGCAGTGCTATCGAGCCGTTGACTTACAATGAGCAGTTCTTC.

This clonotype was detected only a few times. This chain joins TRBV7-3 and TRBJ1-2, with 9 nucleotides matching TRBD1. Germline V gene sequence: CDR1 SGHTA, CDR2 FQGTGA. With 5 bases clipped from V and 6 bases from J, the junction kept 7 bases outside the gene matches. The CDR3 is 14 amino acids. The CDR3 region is CASSPGQGWNGYTF. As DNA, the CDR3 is TGTGCCAGCAGCCCAGGACAGGGGTGGAATGGCTACACCTTC. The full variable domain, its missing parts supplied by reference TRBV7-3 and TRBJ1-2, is GAGVSQTPSNKVTEKGKYVELRCDPISGHTALYWYRQSLGQGPEFLIYFQGTGAADDSGLPNDRFFAVRPEGSVSTLKIQRTERGDSAVYLCASSPGQGWNGYTFGSGTRLTVV.

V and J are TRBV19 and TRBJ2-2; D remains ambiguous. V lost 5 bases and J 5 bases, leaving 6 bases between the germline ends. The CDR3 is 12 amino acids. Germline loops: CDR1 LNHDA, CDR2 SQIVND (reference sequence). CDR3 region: CASSSRTGELFF. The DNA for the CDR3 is TGTGCCAGTAGTTCCCGAACCGGGGAGCTGTTTTTT.

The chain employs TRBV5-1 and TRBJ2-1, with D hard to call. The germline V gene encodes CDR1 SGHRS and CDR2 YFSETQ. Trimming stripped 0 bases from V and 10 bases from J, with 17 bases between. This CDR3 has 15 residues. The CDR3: CASSLEPTRTDEQFF. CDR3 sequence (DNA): TGCGCCAGCAGCTTGGAGCCGACCCGGACGGACGAGCAGTTCTTC.

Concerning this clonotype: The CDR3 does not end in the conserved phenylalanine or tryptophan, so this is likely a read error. The CDR3, as DNA: TGTGCCAGCAACCGGGACAGGGGGAAAGAGACCCAGTACTCC. Its translation: CASNRDRGKETQYS. The rearrangement joins TRBV7-9 to TRBJ2-5; 11 bases map to TRBD1. The V and J ends lost 7 bases and 3 bases, in that order; junction bases with no gene match: 4. The CDR3 is made up of 14 amino acids. Looked up from germline, CDR1 is SEHNR and CDR2 is FQNEAQ (reference sequence).

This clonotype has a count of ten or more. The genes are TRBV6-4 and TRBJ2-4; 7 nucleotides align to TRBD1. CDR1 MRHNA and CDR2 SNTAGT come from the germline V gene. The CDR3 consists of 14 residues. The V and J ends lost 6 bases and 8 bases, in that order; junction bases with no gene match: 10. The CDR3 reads CASRTALRGHIQYF. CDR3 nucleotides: TGTGCCAGCAGGACGGCGCTTAGGGGGCACATTCAGTACTTC.

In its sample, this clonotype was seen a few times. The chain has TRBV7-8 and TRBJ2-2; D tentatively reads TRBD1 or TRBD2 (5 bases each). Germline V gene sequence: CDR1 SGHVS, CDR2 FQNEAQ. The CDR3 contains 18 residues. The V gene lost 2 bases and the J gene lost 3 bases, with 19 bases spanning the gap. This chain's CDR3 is CASSLFLSRDADTGELFF. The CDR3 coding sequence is TGTGCCAGCAGCTTATTTTTGTCTAGGGACGCCGACACCGGGGAGCTGTTTTTT.

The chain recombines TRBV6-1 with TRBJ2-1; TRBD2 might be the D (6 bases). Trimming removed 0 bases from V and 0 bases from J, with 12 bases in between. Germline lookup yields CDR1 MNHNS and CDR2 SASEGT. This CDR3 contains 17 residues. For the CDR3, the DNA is TGTGCCAGCAGTGAAGCGCGGGGCAGAAGCTCCTACAATGAGCAGTTCTTC. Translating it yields CASSEARGRSSYNEQFF.

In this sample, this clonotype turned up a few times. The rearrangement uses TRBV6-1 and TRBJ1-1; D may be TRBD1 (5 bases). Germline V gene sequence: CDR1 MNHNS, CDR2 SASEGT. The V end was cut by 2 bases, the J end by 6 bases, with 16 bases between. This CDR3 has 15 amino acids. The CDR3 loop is CASSEIAGIRAEAFF. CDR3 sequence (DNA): TGTGCCAGCAGTGAAATAGCAGGGATTAGGGCTGAAGCTTTCTTT.

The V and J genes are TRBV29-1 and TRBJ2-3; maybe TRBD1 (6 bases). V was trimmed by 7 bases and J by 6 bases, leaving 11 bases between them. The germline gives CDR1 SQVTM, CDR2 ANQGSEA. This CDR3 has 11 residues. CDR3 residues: CSGQTGDTQYF. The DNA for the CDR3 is TGCAGCGGACAAACAGGGGATACGCAGTATTTT.

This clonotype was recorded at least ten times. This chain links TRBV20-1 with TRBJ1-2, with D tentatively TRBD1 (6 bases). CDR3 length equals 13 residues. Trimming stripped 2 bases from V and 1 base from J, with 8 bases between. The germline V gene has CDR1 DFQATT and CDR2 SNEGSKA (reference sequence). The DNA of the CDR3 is TGCAGTGCTAGACGGGACATTAACTATGGCTACACCTTC. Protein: CSARRDINYGYTF.

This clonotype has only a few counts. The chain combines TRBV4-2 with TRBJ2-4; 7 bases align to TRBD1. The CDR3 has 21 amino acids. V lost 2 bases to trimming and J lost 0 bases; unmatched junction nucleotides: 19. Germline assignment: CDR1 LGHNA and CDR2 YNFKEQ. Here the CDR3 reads CASSQHKLGTDTKLAKNIQYF. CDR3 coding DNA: TGTGCCAGCAGCCAACACAAGCTCGGGACAGATACCAAACTAGCCAAAAACATTCAGTACTTC.

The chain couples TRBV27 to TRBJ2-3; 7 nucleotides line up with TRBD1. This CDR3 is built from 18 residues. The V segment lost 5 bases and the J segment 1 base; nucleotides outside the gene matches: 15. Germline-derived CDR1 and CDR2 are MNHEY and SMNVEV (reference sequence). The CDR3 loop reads CASSIRPPRQGRTDTQYF. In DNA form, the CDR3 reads TGTGCCAGCAGTATTCGGCCTCCGCGACAGGGTCGCACAGATACGCAGTATTTT.

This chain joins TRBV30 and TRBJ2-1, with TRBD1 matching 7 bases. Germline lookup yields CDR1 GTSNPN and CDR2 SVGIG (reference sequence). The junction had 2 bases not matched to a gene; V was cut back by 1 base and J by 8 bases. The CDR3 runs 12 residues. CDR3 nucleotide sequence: TGTGCCTGGAGTGGGCAGGGGGATGAGCAGTTCTTC. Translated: CAWSGQGDEQFF.

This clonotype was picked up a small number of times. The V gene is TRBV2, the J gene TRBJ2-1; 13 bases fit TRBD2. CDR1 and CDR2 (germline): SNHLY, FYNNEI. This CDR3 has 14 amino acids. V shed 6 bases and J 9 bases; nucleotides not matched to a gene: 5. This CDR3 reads CASSRTSGGGEQFF. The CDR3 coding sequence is TGTGCCAGCAGCAGAACTAGCGGGGGGGGTGAGCAGTTCTTC.

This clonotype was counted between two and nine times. CDR3 nucleotides: TGTGCCAGCACCCGGGGGGACGGAGAGGGCTACACCTTC. Translating gives CASTRGDGEGYTF. The chain uses TRBV12-3 or TRBV12-4 and TRBJ1-2; D is perhaps TRBD1 (5 bases). The CDR3 has 13 amino acids. With 7 bases removed from V and 8 bases from J, the gap between germline ends came to 17 bases.

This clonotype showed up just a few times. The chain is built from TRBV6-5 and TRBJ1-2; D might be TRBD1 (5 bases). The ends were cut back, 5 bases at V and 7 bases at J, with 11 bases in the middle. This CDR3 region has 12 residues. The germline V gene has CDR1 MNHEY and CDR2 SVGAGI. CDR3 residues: CASSRGQTGYTF. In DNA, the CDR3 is TGTGCCAGCAGTAGGGGCCAAACTGGCTACACCTTC.

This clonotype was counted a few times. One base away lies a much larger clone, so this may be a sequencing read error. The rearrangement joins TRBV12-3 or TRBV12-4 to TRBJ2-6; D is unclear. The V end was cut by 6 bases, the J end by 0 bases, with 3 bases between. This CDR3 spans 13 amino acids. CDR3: CASSNSGANVLTF. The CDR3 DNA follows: TGTGCCAGCAGCAACTCTGGGGCCAACGTCCTGACTTTC.

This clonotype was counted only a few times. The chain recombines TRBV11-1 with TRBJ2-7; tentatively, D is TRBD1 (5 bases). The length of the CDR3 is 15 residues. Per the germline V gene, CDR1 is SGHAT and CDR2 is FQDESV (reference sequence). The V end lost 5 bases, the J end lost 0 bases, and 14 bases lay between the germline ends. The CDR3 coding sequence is TGTGCCAGCAGCCTCGACAGAGTGACCTCCTACGAGCAGTACTTC. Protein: CASSLDRVTSYEQYF.

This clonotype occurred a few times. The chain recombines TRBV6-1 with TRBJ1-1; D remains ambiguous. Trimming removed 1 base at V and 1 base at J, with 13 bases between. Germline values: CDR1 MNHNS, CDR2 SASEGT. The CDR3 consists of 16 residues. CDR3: CASSEGPTWENTEAFF. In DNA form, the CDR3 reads TGTGCCAGCAGTGAAGGTCCGACGTGGGAGAACACTGAAGCTTTCTTT.

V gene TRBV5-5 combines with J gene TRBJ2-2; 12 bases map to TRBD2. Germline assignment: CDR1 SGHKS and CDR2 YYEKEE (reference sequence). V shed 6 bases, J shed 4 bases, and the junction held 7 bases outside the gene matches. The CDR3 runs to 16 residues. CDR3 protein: CASTPLAGGATGELFF. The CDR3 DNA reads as TGTGCCAGCACCCCACTAGCGGGGGGTGCCACCGGGGAGCTGTTTTTT. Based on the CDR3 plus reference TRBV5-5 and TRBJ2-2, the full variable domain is DAGVTQSPTHLIKTRGQQVTLRCSPISGHKSVSWYQQVLGQGPQFIFQYYEKEERGRGNFPDRFSARQFPNYSSELNVNALLLGDSALYLCASTPLAGGATGELFFGEGSRLTVL.